The T cell receptor (beta chain) under discussion was sequenced for a study of blood T cell repertoires in COVID-19. Looking at the study overall: Sources were T cells, B-cell-depleted T cells, or PBMCs; the material itself was cDNA or gDNA.

In the original processing: Quantification of nucleated cells was approximated via reference gene primer amplification. TCRdb's copy holds only in-frame clones and misses some; the assay was immunoSEQ multiplex PCR. V and J calls and clone size are as listed in that table; D and trimming were resolved from the DNA. The profile shows 80,000 to 95,000 clones, approximately 90% of them singletons. Trimming removed 1 base from V and 5 bases from J, with 14 bases in between. The CDR3 is 15 residues long. CDR1 SGHAT and CDR2 FQNNGV come from the germline V gene. This rearrangement joins TRBV11-2 to TRBJ2-5; weak D call: TRBD2 (7 bases). This TCR was recovered from a human donor with active COVID-19. The donor label of this sample is uncertain. Material: peripheral blood. The CDR3 bases are TGTGCCAGCAGCTTAGGGGCAGGCGGGGGCGAGACCCAGTACTTC. This encodes CASSLGAGGGETQYF.